The 16 T cell receptor beta chains reported below all come from one sample, sequenced in a study of tumor and adjacent non-tumor tissue in lung cancer. The template was RNA from unsorted bulk tissue. Three rounds of nested PCR, following a modified ARM-PCR protocol, produced the TCRbeta library. MiXCR, run by TCRdb on the multiplex PCR reads, gives a single entry per CDR3 protein. The table has tens of thousands of distinct CDR3 sequences, just under 60% seen once. The specimen was lung tumor tissue. The source is a middle-aged man with non-small cell lung cancer.

This chain uses TRBV2 with TRBJ2-2; TRBD1 matches at 7 bases. Germline loops: CDR1 SNHLY, CDR2 FYNNEI. The CDR3 is 15 amino acids. The trim removed 11 bases at V and 0 bases at J, leaving 9 bases unmatched. The CDR3 bases are TGTGCCTCAAGGTCCGGGACAGCGAACACCGGGGAGCTGTTTTTT. Residues: CASRSGTANTGELFF.

For this clonotype: Given a much more abundant clone one base away, this may be a read error. The CDR3 bases are TGTGCCAGCAGCCCACTAGCGGGGCCCTACGAGCAGTGCTTC. It codes for CASSPLAGPYEQCF. The J gene is TRBJ2-7, the V gene TRBV5-8; 10 bases line up with TRBD2. This CDR3 has 14 amino acids. CDR1 and CDR2 from the germline V gene are SGHTS and YDEGEE.

On this clonotype itself: A much larger clone lies a single base off, so this may be a read error. The chain has TRBV10-3 and TRBJ1-2; 7 positions match TRBD1. The germline gives CDR1 ENHRY, CDR2 SYGVKD. Trimming at V came to 9 bases and at J to 2 bases, leaving 12 bases not matched to a gene. This CDR3 has 15 amino acids. The CDR3 sequence: CAMRFGQDLNYGYTF. Here the CDR3 DNA reads TGTGCCATGAGATTTGGACAGGATCTCAACTATGGCTACACCTTC.

As for this clonotype: A much larger clone differs from this one at a single base, so this may be a read error. This chain uses TRBV29-1 with TRBJ2-6, with D possibly matching TRBD2 (6 bases). CDR1 and CDR2 (germline): SQVTM, ANQGSEA. The length of the CDR3 is 12 residues. For the CDR3, the DNA is TGCAGCATCGGGGGTGGGGCCAACGTCCTGGCTTTC. Translating it yields CSIGGGANVLAF.

Concerning this clonotype itself: A much larger clonotype is one base distant, so this may be a read error. The rearrangement links TRBV6-6 to TRBJ2-7; 7 bases align to TRBD1. CDR3 length: 13 residues. The germline V gene has CDR1 MNHNY and CDR2 SVGAGI (reference sequence). CDR3 loop: CANSYGQAYEQYF. CDR3 in DNA: TGTGCCAACAGTTACGGACAGGCCTACGAGCAGTACTTC.

Concerning this clonotype itself: The germline gene is not matched at one end of the junction; a read error may be the cause. The V and J genes are TRBV11-3 and TRBJ2-2; a possible D gene is TRBD2 (6 bases). This CDR3 has 14 amino acids. Germline V lookup: CDR1 SGHNT, CDR2 YENEEA. The CDR3 protein is CATSPDMRGGELFF. The CDR3 DNA reads TGTGCCACCAGTCCCGACATGCGGGGCGGGGAGCTCTTTTTT.

In regard to this clonotype: A clone one base away is much larger, so this may be a read error. This sequence joins TRBV20-1 and TRBJ1-2, with D maybe TRBD1 (6 bases). Germline loops: CDR1 DFQATT, CDR2 SNEGSKA (reference sequence). The CDR3 contains 15 residues. The V end was cut by 6 bases, the J end by 5 bases, with 22 bases between. The CDR3 is CSAVLAGAAGYGYTF. The CDR3 bases are TGCAGTGCGGTATTAGCAGGGGCCGCCGGGTATGGCTACACCTTC.

At least ten counts were recorded for this clonotype. The genes are TRBV5-4 and TRBJ2-6; 9 bases agree with TRBD1. The germline gives CDR1 SGHNT, CDR2 YYREEE (reference sequence). The CDR3 consists of 18 residues. The V gene end was trimmed by 4 bases and the J gene end by 0 bases; junction bases not matched to a gene: 8. This CDR3 reads CASSGGQGQFSGANVLTF. CDR3 DNA: TGTGCCAGCAGCGGCGGACAGGGGCAATTCTCTGGGGCCAACGTCCTGACTTTC.

A note on this clonotype: This is likely a read error, given that the CDR3 carries no conserved phenylalanine or tryptophan at its end. J is TRBJ2-1 and V is TRBV10-3; the D is unclear. From germline, CDR1 is ENHRY and CDR2 SYGVKD. The CDR3 length is 14 residues. Trimming took off 0 bases at V and 1 base at J, with 4 bases between the two ends. In DNA, the CDR3 is TGTGCCATCAGTGAGTCGAGTTCCTACAATGAGCAGTTCTTA. Its protein product is CAISESSSYNEQFL.

This rearrangement joins TRBV11-2 to TRBJ2-3; TRBD1 might be the D (6 bases). The V gene's germline CDR1 is SGHAT and CDR2 FQNNGV. The CDR3 extends over 18 amino acids. V was trimmed by 5 bases and J by 5 bases, leaving 26 bases between them. In DNA form, the CDR3 reads TGTGCCAGCAGCCTTTACCCGGACAGTCGACGGAACATAGATACGCAGTATTTT. Amino acid sequence: CASSLYPDSRRNIDTQYF.

This clonotype was observed a few times. This clone may be a read error of a much larger clone one base away. The chain couples TRBV6-6 to TRBJ2-2; TRBD2 matches at 13 bases. The CDR3 contains 19 residues. Germline assignment: CDR1 MNHNY and CDR2 SVGAGI (reference sequence). CDR3: CASSPRRTSGSPDTGELLF. The CDR3 DNA sequence: TGTGCCAGCAGTCCCCGTCGGACTAGCGGGAGCCCTGATACCGGGGAGCTGCTTTTT.

By sample share, this clonotype is medium-sized. Here the CDR3 reads CSASNGNTGELFF. The DNA of the CDR3 is TGCAGTGCTAGTAACGGGAACACCGGGGAGCTGTTTTTT. The gene calls are TRBV20-1 and TRBJ2-2; D is unclear. In germline, CDR1 is DFQATT, CDR2 SNEGSKA (reference sequence). This CDR3 region has 13 residues. V dropped 3 bases and J dropped 1 base, with 6 bases sitting between them.

This clonotype was observed many times. V usage is TRBV6-5 and J usage is TRBJ2-1; D gene uncertain. This CDR3 region has 15 residues. In germline, CDR1 is MNHEY, CDR2 SVGAGI. The V and J ends lost 0 bases and 0 bases respectively, with 6 bases between them. In DNA, the CDR3 is TGTGCCAGCAGTTACTCTGGGTACTCCTACAATGAGCAGTTCTTC. Translated: CASSYSGYSYNEQFF.

The table lists this clonotype with a few counts. The chain has TRBV7-9 and TRBJ1-5, with 8 bases aligning to TRBD1. The germline V gene has CDR1 SEHNR and CDR2 FQNEAQ (reference sequence). The CDR3 is 16 amino acids. J was trimmed by 5 bases and V by 1 base; bases with no gene match: 7. CDR3 protein: CASSLGDRGFDQPQHF. The CDR3 DNA follows: TGTGCCAGCAGCTTAGGAGACAGGGGCTTCGATCAGCCCCAGCATTTT.

This clonotype was seen ten or more times. The V gene is TRBV20-1, the J gene TRBJ1-1; no firm D call. The ends were cut back, 0 bases at V and 5 bases at J, with 10 bases in the middle. Germline V lookup: CDR1 DFQATT, CDR2 SNEGSKA (reference sequence). There are 13 residues in the CDR3. As DNA, the CDR3 is TGCAGTGCTAGAGACTCCGGGAGGACTGAAGCTTTCTTT. Translating gives CSARDSGRTEAFF.

On this clonotype itself: Possible read error: a much larger clone is one base away. No DNA is shown, since the ends of the CDR3 on it are uncertain; the CDR3 is the one TCRdb lists. V and J are TRBV14 and TRBJ2-1; TRBD2 reflects the table's D call only, with no check against the DNA. Germline V gene data show CDR1 as SGHDN and CDR2 as FVKESK. Termini included, the CDR3 measures 19 amino acids. The CDR3 here is CASSQNTWGRGATYNELFF.